This entry describes one TCR beta chain. What it binds is not known. This sample stems from a study of shared clonotypes between healthy human individuals. Study-level information: CD4 naive and memory got three plates each, CD8 naive two, CD8 memory one.

Only in-frame clones appear in the TCRdb table, and some are missing; sequencing was by immunoSEQ multiplex PCR. The table lists 2.3 million or so clones, over 90% of them singletons. The CDR3 is 13 residues long. Per germline, CDR1 MDHEN and CDR2 SYDVKM. V shed 6 bases, J shed 4 bases, and the junction held 2 bases outside the gene matches. Study results and caveats: Non-shared clonotypes had lower generation probabilities than those shared by all four donors.

This chain links TRBV28 with TRBJ2-7; TRBD2 agrees at 11 bases. The source is a man aged 18-30 years in good health. Some clones in this sample may be carry-over from other donors' samples. The sequenced sample was naive CD4+ T cells from PBMCs. Subset in this sample: CD45RA+ positively selected. As DNA, the CDR3 is TGTGCCAGCAGACTAGCGGGAGCATACGAGCAGTACTTC. This sequence encodes CASRLAGAYEQYF.